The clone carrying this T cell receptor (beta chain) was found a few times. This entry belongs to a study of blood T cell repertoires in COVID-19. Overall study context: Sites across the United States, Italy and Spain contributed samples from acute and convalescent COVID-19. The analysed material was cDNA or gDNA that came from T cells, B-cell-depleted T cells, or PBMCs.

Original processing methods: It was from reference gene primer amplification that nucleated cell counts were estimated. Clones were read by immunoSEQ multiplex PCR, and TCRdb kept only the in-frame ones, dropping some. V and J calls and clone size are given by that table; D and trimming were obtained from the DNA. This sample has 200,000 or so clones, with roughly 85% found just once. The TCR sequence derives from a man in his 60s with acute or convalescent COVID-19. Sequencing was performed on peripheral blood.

The CDR3 loop reads CASSLRISEQYF. In DNA, the CDR3 is TGTGCCAGCAGCCTCAGGATTAGCGAGCAGTACTTC. The gene calls are TRBV11-2 and TRBJ2-7; no reliable D call. Germline assignment: CDR1 SGHAT and CDR2 FQNNGV. Trimming stripped 5 bases from V and 6 bases from J, with 11 bases between. The CDR3 is 12 amino acids.